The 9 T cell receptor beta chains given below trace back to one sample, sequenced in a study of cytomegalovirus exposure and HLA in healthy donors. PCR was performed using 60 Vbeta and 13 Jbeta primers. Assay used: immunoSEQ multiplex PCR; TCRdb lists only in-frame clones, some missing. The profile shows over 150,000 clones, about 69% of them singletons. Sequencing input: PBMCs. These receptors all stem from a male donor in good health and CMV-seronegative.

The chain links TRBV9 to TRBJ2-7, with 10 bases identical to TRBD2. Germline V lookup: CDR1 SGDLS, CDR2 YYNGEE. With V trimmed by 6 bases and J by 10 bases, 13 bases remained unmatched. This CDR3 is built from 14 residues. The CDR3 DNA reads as TGTGCCAGCAACCAAGCGGGAGGGCCGATGGGACAGTACTTC. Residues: CASNQAGGPMGQYF.

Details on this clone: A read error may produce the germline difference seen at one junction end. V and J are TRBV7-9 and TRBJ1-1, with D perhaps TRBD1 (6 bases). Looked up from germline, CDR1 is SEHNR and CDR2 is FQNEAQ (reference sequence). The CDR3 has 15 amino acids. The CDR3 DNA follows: TGTTCCAGCAGCTTAGTACGAGGGGGGGGCACTGAAGCTTTCTTT. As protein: CSSSLVRGGGTEAFF.

Here the CDR3 reads CASTPTLESNQPQHF. The CDR3 nucleotides are TGTGCCAGCACACCTACGCTCGAGAGCAATCAGCCCCAGCATTTT. The chain carries TRBV6-5 and TRBJ1-5; D unresolved. Germline CDR1 MNHEY, CDR2 SVGAGI. The V end was cut by 7 bases, the J end by 1 base, with 14 bases between. The CDR3 extends over 15 amino acids.

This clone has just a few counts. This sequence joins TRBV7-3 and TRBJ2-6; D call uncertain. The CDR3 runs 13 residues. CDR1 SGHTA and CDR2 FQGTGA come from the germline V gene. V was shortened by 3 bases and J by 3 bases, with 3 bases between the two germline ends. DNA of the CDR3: TGTGCCAGCAGCTTCTTTGGGGCCAACGTCCTGACTTTC. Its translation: CASSFFGANVLTF.

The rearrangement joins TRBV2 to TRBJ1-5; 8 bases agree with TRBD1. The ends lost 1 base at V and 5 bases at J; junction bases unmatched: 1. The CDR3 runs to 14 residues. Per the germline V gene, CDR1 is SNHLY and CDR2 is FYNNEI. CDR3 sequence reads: CASSEGTGYQPQHF. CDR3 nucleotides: TGTGCCAGCAGTGAAGGGACAGGGTATCAGCCCCAGCATTTT. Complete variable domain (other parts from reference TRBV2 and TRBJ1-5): EPEVTQTPSHQVTQMGQEVILRCVPISNHLYFYWYRQILGQKVEFLVSFYNNEISEKSEIFDDQFSVERPDGSNFTLKIRSTKLEDSAMYFCASSEGTGYQPQHFGDGTRLSIL.

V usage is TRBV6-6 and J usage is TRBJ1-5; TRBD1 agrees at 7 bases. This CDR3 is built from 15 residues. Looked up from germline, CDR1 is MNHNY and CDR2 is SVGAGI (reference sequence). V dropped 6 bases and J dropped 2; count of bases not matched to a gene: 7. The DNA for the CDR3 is TGTGCCAGCAGCCCACAGGGGTATCGCAATCAGCCCCAGCATTTT. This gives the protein CASSPQGYRNQPQHF.

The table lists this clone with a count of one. The CDR3 bases are TGTGCCAGCAGCTCTGGAGCGGGAGGGTACAATGAGCAGTTCTTC. Translating it yields CASSSGAGGYNEQFF. J is TRBJ2-1 and V is TRBV9, with TRBD2 matching 10 bases. The length of the CDR3 is 15 residues. CDR1 SGDLS and CDR2 YYNGEE come from the germline V gene. V was pared by 4 bases and J by 4 bases, with 5 bases of the junction left unmatched.

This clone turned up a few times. The CDR3 DNA is TGTGCCAGCAGCTTTGGGACAGGGGGCTTTCAGCCCCAGCATTTT. Its translation is CASSFGTGGFQPQHF. This sequence joins TRBV5-6 and TRBJ1-5, with 12 bases aligning to TRBD1. Germline CDR1 SGHDT, CDR2 YYEEEE. This CDR3 spans 15 amino acids. V trimming: 2 bases; J trimming: 6 bases; junction bases outside the gene matches: 3.

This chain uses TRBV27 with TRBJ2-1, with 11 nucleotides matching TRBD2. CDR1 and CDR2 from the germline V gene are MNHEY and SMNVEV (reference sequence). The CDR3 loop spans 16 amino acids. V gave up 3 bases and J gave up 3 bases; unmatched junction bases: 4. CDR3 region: CASSFILAGDYNEQFF. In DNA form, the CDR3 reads TGTGCCAGCAGTTTCATACTAGCGGGGGACTACAATGAGCAGTTCTTC.